This T cell receptor (beta chain) was retrieved from a study of Ad26.COV2.S vaccination and SARS-CoV-2 variants. Study in general: A COV1001 Ad26.COV2.S trial-arm participant provided the sample. Into the muscle, Ad26.COV2.S was dosed once or twice, 56 days apart.

Using immunoSEQ multiplex PCR, the repertoire was profiled, and TCRdb retains in-frame clones only, with some absent. Found here are about half a million clones, 89% of them singletons; the top ten hold about 1.5%. The treatment is: some 19 received Ad26.COV2.S at low or high dose, single or two shots; 5 received placebo; per-sample allocation not given. Specimens were obtained on day 63 following the first vaccine or placebo injection. Donation was by an adult aged 18-55 years who was in Boston. The V gene's germline CDR1 is KGHSH and CDR2 LQKENI. The CDR3 is made up of 15 amino acids. Trimming left V 2 bases short and J 2 bases short, with 10 bases between.

This rearrangement joins TRBV18 to TRBJ1-5; D remains unclear. Here the sequenced sample was peripheral blood, taken in a trial of Ad26.COV2.S vaccine versus placebo. The sequence was collected from a person aged 18-65 years who received the Ad26.COV2.S COVID-19 vaccine or a placebo. CDR3 amino acids: CASSPGPSRNQPQHF. CDR3 DNA sequence: TGTGCCAGCTCACCAGGGCCGTCCCGCAATCAGCCCCAGCATTTT.